The 27 T cell receptor beta chains reported below all come from one sample, sequenced in a study of vaccination effects on CD4 cells after COVID-19. Here immunoSEQ multiplex PCR was the method, and the copy in TCRdb shows in-frame clones only, minus some. Here the sample spans 45,000 to 60,000 clones, around three quarters being singletons. These TCRs' antigens remain unknown. Following 10 days of culture, CD4+ T cells were isolated. The sequences come from CD4+ T cells from PBMCs cultured without peptide, collected before COVID-19 vaccination. These receptors were obtained from a human donor who received a COVID-19 vaccine.

The V and J genes are TRBV14 and TRBJ1-2; 9 nucleotides match TRBD1. V dropped 4 bases and J dropped 0; count of bases not matched to a gene: 6. The CDR3 sequence is 16 residues long. Germline loops: CDR1 SGHDN, CDR2 FVKESK. The CDR3 sequence: CASSRTTGGPNYGYTF. The CDR3 DNA is TGTGCCAGCAGCCGCACGACAGGGGGACCTAACTATGGCTACACCTTC.

The chain has TRBV6-5 and TRBJ1-6; 8 nucleotides agree with TRBD1. This CDR3 comprises 15 residues. V was clipped by 8 bases and J by 5 bases; unmatched bases: 8. Per germline, CDR1 MNHEY and CDR2 SVGAGI. CDR3 sequence: CASGVRQGNNSPLHF. In DNA form, the CDR3 reads TGTGCCAGCGGCGTTAGACAGGGGAATAATTCACCCCTCCACTTT.

The V gene is TRBV18, the J gene TRBJ2-2, with D possibly being TRBD2 (5 bases). Looked up from germline, CDR1 is KGHSH and CDR2 is LQKENI. CDR3 length: 18 residues. Trimming removed 3 bases at V and 1 base at J, with 18 bases between. The CDR3 sequence is CASSPRALELRNTGELFF. The DNA for the CDR3 is TGTGCCAGCTCACCGAGGGCGCTAGAGCTGAGGAACACCGGGGAGCTGTTTTTT.

The sample holds one count of this clone. V gene TRBV29-1 combines with J gene TRBJ2-6; no clear D gene. There are 14 residues in the CDR3. Per germline, CDR1 SQVTM and CDR2 ANQGSEA. Trimming removed 3 bases from V and 0 bases from J, with 6 bases in between. CDR3 sequence (DNA): TGCAGCGTTGACCAGAGCTCTGGGGCCAACGTCCTGACTTTC. This sequence encodes CSVDQSSGANVLTF.

This sequence joins TRBV10-3 and TRBJ2-5; tentatively, D is TRBD1 or TRBD2 (6 bases each). The CDR3 sequence is 13 residues long. Germline CDR1 is ENHRY and CDR2 is SYGVKD. Trimming removed 10 bases from V and 4 bases from J, with 16 bases in between. Written as DNA, the CDR3 is TGTGCCACCGACCCCGGAGGGGGAGAGACCCAGTACTTC. Its translation is CATDPGGGETQYF.

V is TRBV7-8 and J is TRBJ2-7, with D perhaps matching TRBD1 (5 bases). The length of the CDR3 is 14 residues. Between the trimmed V and J ends, which lost 1 base and 0 bases, there was a span of 7 bases. Germline V gene sequence: CDR1 SGHVS, CDR2 FQNEAQ. The CDR3 DNA sequence: TGTGCCAGCAGCTTAGGTGACAGCTCCTACGAGCAGTACGTC. This sequence encodes CASSLGDSSYEQYV.

The chain has TRBV18 and TRBJ2-1; D gene ambiguous. This CDR3 has 15 amino acids. The germline V gene has CDR1 KGHSH and CDR2 LQKENI. Between the trimmed V and J ends, which lost 2 bases and 0 bases, there was a span of 8 bases. The CDR3 here is CASSPRTNSYNEQFF. CDR3 nucleotides: TGTGCCAGCTCACCAAGGACCAACTCCTACAATGAGCAGTTCTTC.

The chain is built from TRBV5-1 and TRBJ2-1; the match to TRBD2 covers 7 bases. Germline V gene sequence: CDR1 SGHRS, CDR2 YFSETQ. The J segment lost 8 bases and the V segment lost 4 bases, leaving 6 bases of the junction unmatched. This CDR3 comprises 13 residues. The CDR3 protein is CASSPLAVHEQFF. CDR3 bases: TGCGCCAGCAGCCCCCTAGCGGTCCATGAGCAGTTCTTC.

The rearrangement uses TRBV28 and TRBJ2-5, with D perhaps TRBD1 (6 bases). The CDR3 runs 18 residues. Trimming shortened V by 4 bases and J by 10 bases, and 31 bases separated the two germline ends. CDR1 is MDHEN and CDR2 is SYDVKM in the germline V gene. The CDR3 reads CASSSYPGTPNPQGDQYF. The CDR3 DNA sequence: TGTGCCAGCAGTTCTTACCCCGGGACACCGAACCCCCAAGGTGACCAGTACTTC.

The CDR3 sequence is CASSPRASGANVLTF. The CDR3, as DNA: TGTGCCAGCAGCCCGCGGGCTTCTGGGGCCAACGTCCTGACTTTC. The rearrangement links TRBV9 to TRBJ2-6; D is perhaps TRBD2 (5 bases). V lost 4 bases to trimming and J lost 1 base, with 9 bases between them. This CDR3 is built from 15 residues. In germline, CDR1 is SGDLS, CDR2 YYNGEE.

The CDR3 coding sequence is TGTGCCAGTACCCCGGGACAGGTGGGATACAATGAGCAGTTCTTC. It yields the protein CASTPGQVGYNEQFF. The chain combines TRBV19 with TRBJ2-1; 8 bases agree with TRBD1. CDR1 is LNHDA and CDR2 is SQIVND in the germline V gene (reference sequence). V dropped 7 bases and J dropped 4; count of bases not matched to a gene: 9. The CDR3 covers 15 residues.

The J gene is TRBJ2-5, the V gene TRBV6-2 or TRBV6-3; D remains ambiguous. The CDR3 has 13 residues. V lost 2 bases and J 5 bases, leaving 9 bases between the germline ends. Germline lookup yields CDR1 MNHEY and CDR2 SVGEGT. CDR3 in amino acids: CASSYPGRETQYF. The DNA of the CDR3 is TGTGCCAGCAGTTACCCGGGTCGGGAGACCCAGTACTTC.

The chain couples TRBV10-3 to TRBJ2-1, with 8 bases lining up with TRBD2. The germline CDR1 and CDR2 sequences are ENHRY and SYGVKD. The CDR3 runs 13 residues. V was clipped by 8 bases and J by 4 bases; unmatched bases: 4. CDR3 region: CAIQAGGYNEQFF. CDR3 coding DNA: TGTGCCATCCAGGCGGGGGGATACAATGAGCAGTTCTTC.

This clone turned up a few times. The chain carries TRBV3-1 (or the pseudogene TRBV3-2) and TRBJ1-4, with 8 positions matching TRBD1. Looked up from germline, CDR1 is LGHDT and CDR2 is YNNKEL (reference sequence). V was pared by 5 bases and J by 8 bases, with 10 bases of the junction left unmatched. The CDR3 totals 15 residues. CDR3 bases: TGTGCCAGCAGCACCCGGACAGGGTTATCAGAAAAACTGTTTTTT. As protein: CASSTRTGLSEKLFF.

This clone appeared a few times. The chain combines TRBV30 with TRBJ1-3, with D tentatively TRBD1 (5 bases). Trimming left V 4 bases short and J 0 bases short, with 13 bases between. Germline CDR1 reads GTSNPN; CDR2 reads SVGIG (reference sequence). The CDR3 loop spans 15 amino acids. In DNA form, the CDR3 reads TGTGCCTGGACTAGGGGCAGCTCCTCTGGAAACACCATATATTTT. Translated, it gives CAWTRGSSSGNTIYF. The whole variable domain, remainder taken from reference TRBV30 and TRBJ1-3, is SQTIHQWPATLVQPVGSPLSLECTVEGTSNPNLYWYRQAAGRGLQLLFYSVGIGQISSEVPQNLSASRPQDRQFILSSKKLLLSDSGFYLCAWTRGSSSGNTIYFGEGSWLTVV.

This chain links TRBV7-2 with TRBJ2-2; D is perhaps TRBD1 (5 bases). Germline CDR1 and CDR2: SGHTA and FQGNSA. V was cut by 2 bases and J by 3 bases, with 7 bases left in between. This CDR3 has 14 amino acids. The CDR3 DNA sequence: TGTGCCAGCAGCTTACAGACAGACACCGGGGAGCTGTTTTTT. Protein sequence: CASSLQTDTGELFF. Full variable domain (missing parts from reference TRBV7-2 and TRBJ2-2): GAGVSQSPSNKVTEKGKDVELRCDPISGHTALYWYRQSLGQGLEFLIYFQGNSAPDKSGLPSDRFSAERTGGSVSTLTIQRTQQEDSAVYLCASSLQTDTGELFFGEGSRLTVL.

V gene TRBV27 combines with J gene TRBJ2-3; 9 positions agree with TRBD1. CDR3 length: 21 residues. CDR1 and CDR2 (germline): MNHEY, SMNVEV (reference sequence). After removal of 7 bases from V and 0 bases from J, the junction contained 23 bases not matched to a gene. The CDR3 bases are TGTGCCAGCAAGGGGGGGCGACAGGGGGTACCTTACTCCTCAAGCACAGATACGCAGTATTTT. This encodes CASKGGRQGVPYSSSTDTQYF.

This clone was seen only a few times. This chain connects TRBV7-9 to TRBJ2-2; D ambiguous. This CDR3 has 12 amino acids. Trimming cost V 1 base and J 6 bases, with 3 bases left between them. The germline V gene has CDR1 SEHNR and CDR2 FQNEAQ (reference sequence). DNA of the CDR3: TGTGCCAGCAGCTTAGGGGCCGGGGAGCTGTTTTTT. This gives the protein CASSLGAGELFF.

The V gene is TRBV6-5, the J gene TRBJ1-1; no clear D gene. The CDR3 contains 15 residues. V lost 8 bases, J lost 0 bases, and 16 bases lay in between. The germline V gene has CDR1 MNHEY and CDR2 SVGAGI. This CDR3 reads CASRVTGLVNTEAFF. The DNA of the CDR3 is TGTGCCAGCCGAGTTACTGGATTGGTGAACACTGAAGCTTTCTTT.

The CDR3 loop is CATTAGVAAGNTIYF. CDR3 nucleotides: TGTGCCACCACCGCCGGCGTCGCAGCTGGAAACACCATATATTTT. The chain links TRBV15 to TRBJ1-3, with D unclear. Germline V gives CDR1 LNHNV, CDR2 YYDKDF (reference sequence). V was shortened by 7 bases and J by 2 bases, with 15 bases between the two germline ends. The CDR3 contains 15 residues.

This chain connects TRBV18 to TRBJ1-1, with D tentatively TRBD1 (5 bases). V dropped 2 bases and J dropped 0 bases, with 7 bases sitting between them. CDR1 is KGHSH, CDR2 LQKENI, per germline. This CDR3 region has 14 residues. In DNA form, the CDR3 reads TGTGCCAGCTCACCAGACAGAATGAACACTGAAGCTTTCTTT. Amino acid sequence: CASSPDRMNTEAFF.

This clone has just a few counts. The gene calls are TRBV2 and TRBJ1-6, with D hard to call. This CDR3 contains 18 residues. Between the trimmed V and J ends, which lost 1 base and 0 bases, there was a span of 13 bases. Germline V gene sequence: CDR1 SNHLY, CDR2 FYNNEI. CDR3 nucleotide sequence: TGTGCCAGCAGTGAAGTTCCTGCTAGCCTCTCCTATAATTCACCCCTCCACTTT. Translated, it gives CASSEVPASLSYNSPLHF.

The chain carries TRBV29-1 and TRBJ1-4; D call uncertain. Trimming took 4 bases from V and 0 from J, leaving 9 bases between them. The length of the CDR3 is 14 residues. Germline CDR1 reads SQVTM; CDR2 reads ANQGSEA. CDR3 amino acids: CSVAAGATNEKLFF. The CDR3, as DNA: TGCAGCGTTGCAGCGGGCGCAACTAATGAAAAACTGTTTTTT.

This clone was found once. The V call is TRBV6-6, the J call TRBJ1-5; D unclear. From germline, CDR1 is MNHNY and CDR2 SVGAGI (reference sequence). The CDR3 runs to 14 residues. Trimming removed 6 bases from V and 3 bases from J, with 12 bases in between. This CDR3 reads CASRGTNPNQPQHF. The CDR3 DNA reads as TGTGCCAGCAGGGGTACAAATCCCAATCAGCCCCAGCATTTT.

The chain links TRBV21-1 to TRBJ2-2; the D segment call TRBD2 is taken from the table without a DNA check. TRBV21-1 is noted as a pseudogene. The CDR3 runs to 21 residues. The CDR3 nucleotides are TGTGCCAGCAGCACACCCGAAAATGTTTGGCGGGGGGTTTTGGGCACCGGGGAGCTGTTTTTT. Encoded protein: CASSTPENVWRGVLGTGELFF.

In this sample, this clone turned up once. The chain joins TRBV4-3 to TRBJ1-5; 8 bases agree with TRBD1. The trim removed 1 base at V and 0 bases at J, leaving 11 bases unmatched. The CDR3 sequence is 19 residues long. CDR1 is LGHNA and CDR2 is YSLEER in the germline V gene. The CDR3 here is CASSQGILEQGDSNQPQHF. CDR3 in DNA: TGCGCCAGCAGCCAAGGGATCCTCGAACAGGGGGATAGCAATCAGCCCCAGCATTTT.

V gene TRBV27 combines with J gene TRBJ2-7; 8 bases fit TRBD1. J lost 6 bases, V lost 10 bases, and 8 bases had no gene match. The germline V gene encodes CDR1 MNHEY and CDR2 SMNVEV (reference sequence). The CDR3 has 12 residues. CDR3 region: CATGQGPFEQYV. The CDR3 nucleotides are TGTGCCACTGGACAGGGTCCCTTCGAGCAGTACGTC.